The 3 T cell receptor beta chains below were found in one sample sequenced in a study of cytomegalovirus exposure and HLA in healthy donors. It was with 60 Vbeta and 13 Jbeta primers that the PCR ran. Clones were sequenced by immunoSEQ multiplex PCR, and TCRdb holds only the in-frame ones, with some missing. This sample has around 120,000 clones; approximately 80% occur once, and the top ten carry 2.5% to 3%. Sequencing was performed on PBMCs. These receptors came from a woman between 40 and 55 years old in good health and CMV-seropositive.

Comment on this clone: At one end the junction does not follow the germline gene, possibly because of a read error. The rearrangement joins TRBV5-6 to TRBJ1-6, with a weak D call TRBD1 (5 bases). This CDR3 spans 17 amino acids. The germline V gene encodes CDR1 SGHDT and CDR2 YYEEEE. Here the CDR3 reads CVSSLTGLTLTGSPLHF. The CDR3 nucleotides are TGTGTCAGCAGCTTGACGGGACTGACCCTCACGGGTTCACCCCTCCACTTT.

This chain uses TRBV7-2 with TRBJ2-7; 8 bases fit TRBD1. The V gene's germline CDR1 is SGHTA and CDR2 FQGNSA. V was clipped by 4 bases and J by 2 bases; unmatched bases: 7. The CDR3 sequence is 15 residues long. The CDR3 DNA reads as TGTGCCAGCAGCTCCGGACAGGGAAGGACCTACGAGCAGTACTTC. Protein: CASSSGQGRTYEQYF.

V gene TRBV5-1 combines with J gene TRBJ2-5; possible D gene TRBD1, 5 bases. The CDR3 length is 15 residues. CDR1 and CDR2 from the germline V gene are SGHRS and YFSETQ. Trimming took 4 bases from V and 5 from J, leaving 18 bases between them. The CDR3 is CASSQVIREGETQYF. In nucleotides, the CDR3 is TGCGCCAGCAGCCAAGTAATCAGGGAAGGGGAGACCCAGTACTTC.